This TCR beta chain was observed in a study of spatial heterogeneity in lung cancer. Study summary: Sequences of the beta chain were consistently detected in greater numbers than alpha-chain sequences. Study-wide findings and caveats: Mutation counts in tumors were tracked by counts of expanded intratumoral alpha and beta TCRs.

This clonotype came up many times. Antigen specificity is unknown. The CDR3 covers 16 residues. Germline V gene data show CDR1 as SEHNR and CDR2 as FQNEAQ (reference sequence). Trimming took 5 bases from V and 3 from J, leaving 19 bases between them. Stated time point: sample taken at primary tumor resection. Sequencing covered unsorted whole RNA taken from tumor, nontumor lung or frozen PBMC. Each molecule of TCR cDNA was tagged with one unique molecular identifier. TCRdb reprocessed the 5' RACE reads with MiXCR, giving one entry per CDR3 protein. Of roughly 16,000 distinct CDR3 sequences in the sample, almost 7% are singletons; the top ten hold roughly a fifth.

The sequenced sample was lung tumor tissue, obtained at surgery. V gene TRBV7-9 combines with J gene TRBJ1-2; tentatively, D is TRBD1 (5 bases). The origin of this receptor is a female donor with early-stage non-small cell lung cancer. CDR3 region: CASSPLGAELYYGYTF. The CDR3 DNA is TGTGCCAGCAGCCCTCTTGGGGCAGAGCTATACTATGGCTACACCTTC.